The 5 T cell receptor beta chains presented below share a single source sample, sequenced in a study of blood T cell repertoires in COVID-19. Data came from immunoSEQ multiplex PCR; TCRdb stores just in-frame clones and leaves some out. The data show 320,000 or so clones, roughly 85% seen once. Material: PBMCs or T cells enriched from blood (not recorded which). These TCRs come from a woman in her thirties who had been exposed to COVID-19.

The CDR3 DNA follows: TGTGCCAGCAGTCCCCGGACTAGAGCGGGCGGGGAGCTGTTTTTT. Its translation: CASSPRTRAGGELFF. This chain uses TRBV14 with TRBJ2-2; 7 bases line up with TRBD2. Germline loops: CDR1 SGHDN, CDR2 FVKESK. Losses at the gene ends were 6 bases for V and 7 bases for J; bases not matched to a gene: 11. This CDR3 contains 15 residues.

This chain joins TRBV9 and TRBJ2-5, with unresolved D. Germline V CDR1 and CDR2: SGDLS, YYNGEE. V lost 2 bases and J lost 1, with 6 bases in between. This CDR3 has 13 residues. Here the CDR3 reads CASSVDFQETQYF. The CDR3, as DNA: TGTGCCAGCAGCGTTGACTTCCAAGAGACCCAGTACTTC.

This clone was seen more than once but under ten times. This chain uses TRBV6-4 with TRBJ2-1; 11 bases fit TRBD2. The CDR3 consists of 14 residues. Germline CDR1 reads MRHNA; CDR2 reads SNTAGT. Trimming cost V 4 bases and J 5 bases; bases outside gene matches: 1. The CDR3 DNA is TGTGCCAGCAGTGCTAGCGGGGGGAACAATGAGCAGTTCTTC. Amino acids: CASSASGGNNEQFF.

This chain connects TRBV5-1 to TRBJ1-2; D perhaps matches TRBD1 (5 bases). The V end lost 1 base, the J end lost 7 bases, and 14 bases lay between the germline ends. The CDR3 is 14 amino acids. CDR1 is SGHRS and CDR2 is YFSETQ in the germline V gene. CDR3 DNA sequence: TGCGCCAGCAGCTTGATCCAGGGAACACCTGGCTACACCTTC. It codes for CASSLIQGTPGYTF.

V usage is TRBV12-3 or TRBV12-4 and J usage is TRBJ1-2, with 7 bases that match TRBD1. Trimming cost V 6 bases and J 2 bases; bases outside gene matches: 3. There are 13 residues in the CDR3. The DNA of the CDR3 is TGTGCCAGCAGGCCACAGGGGAACTATGGCTACACCTTC. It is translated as CASRPQGNYGYTF.